The T cell receptor beta chain described here comes from a study of shared clonotypes between healthy human individuals. Study-level findings and limits: Estimated clonotype richness was generally higher in naive than memory subsets.

Libraries were prepared by immunoSEQ multiplex PCR; TCRdb keeps only in-frame clonotypes and omits some of them. Altogether about 2 million clones are present, around 95% being singletons, with the ten largest covering 0.13%. This CDR3 contains 17 residues. CDR1 is SGHRS, CDR2 YFSETQ, per germline. With 1 base removed from V and 4 bases from J, the gap between germline ends came to 15 bases. As to this clone: Its antigen is not known.

The rearrangement links TRBV5-1 to TRBJ2-6, with D unclear. Sample: naive CD4+ T cells sorted from blood. Indicated subset: CD45RA+ positively selected. The sequence was collected from a man between 18 and 35 years old in good health. CDR3 amino acids: CASSLIDNSWGANVLTF. CDR3 nucleotides: TGCGCCAGCAGCTTGATCGACAATTCGTGGGGGGCCAACGTCCTGACTTTC.